The subject of this entry is one T cell receptor (beta chain). Its target is unknown. This record belongs to a study of CD8 T cells in ankylosing spondylitis. General observations from the study: A number of the motif variants had already been described in reactive arthritis synovial fluid and blood.

TCRdb recomputed calls from the 5' RACE reads with MiXCR, one row per CDR3 protein. The repertoire holds some 250,000 distinct CDR3 sequences, with around 25% as singletons. The CDR3 covers 16 residues. Germline V lookup: CDR1 SGHTA, CDR2 FQGNSA. Trimming took 5 bases from V and 7 from J; bases not matched to a gene: 13. This sequence originates from a male donor with ankylosing spondylitis or in good health (not recorded which). Material for sequencing was blood, either unsorted or a sorted T cell fraction (not recorded which). V usage is TRBV7-2 and J usage is TRBJ2-1; 8 bases are a match to TRBD2. The CDR3 nucleotides are TGTGCCAGCAGCCTCCAAGCGGGGGCCGGGGAAAATGAGCAGTTCTTC. Translated: CASSLQAGAGENEQFF. Based on the CDR3 plus reference TRBV7-2 and TRBJ2-1, the full variable domain is GAGVSQSPSNKVTEKGKDVELRCDPISGHTALYWYRQSLGQGLEFLIYFQGNSAPDKSGLPSDRFSAERTGGSVSTLTIQRTQQEDSAVYLCASSLQAGAGENEQFFGPGTRLTVL.